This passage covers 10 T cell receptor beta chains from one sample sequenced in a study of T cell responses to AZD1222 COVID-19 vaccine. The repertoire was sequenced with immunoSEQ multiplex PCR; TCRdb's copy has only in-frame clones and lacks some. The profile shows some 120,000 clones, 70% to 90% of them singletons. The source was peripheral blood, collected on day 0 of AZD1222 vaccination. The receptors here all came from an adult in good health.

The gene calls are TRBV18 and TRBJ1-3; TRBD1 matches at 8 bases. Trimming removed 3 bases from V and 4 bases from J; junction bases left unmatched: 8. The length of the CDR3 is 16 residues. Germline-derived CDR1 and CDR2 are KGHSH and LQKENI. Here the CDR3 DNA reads TGTGCCAGCTCACCCAGACAGGGGTTTATCGGAAACACCATATATTTT. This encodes CASSPRQGFIGNTIYF.

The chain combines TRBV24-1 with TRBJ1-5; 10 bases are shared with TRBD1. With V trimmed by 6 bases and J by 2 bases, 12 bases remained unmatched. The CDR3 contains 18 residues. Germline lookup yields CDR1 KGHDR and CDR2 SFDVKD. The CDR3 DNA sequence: TGTGCCACCAGTTCTAGGGGGACAGGGGACTTTGGCAATCAGCCCCAGCATTTT. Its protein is CATSSRGTGDFGNQPQHF.

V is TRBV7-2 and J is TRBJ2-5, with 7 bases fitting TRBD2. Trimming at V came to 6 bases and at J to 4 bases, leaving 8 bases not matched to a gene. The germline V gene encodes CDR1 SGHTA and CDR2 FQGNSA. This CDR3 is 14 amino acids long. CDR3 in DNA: TGTGCCAGCAGACCGGGAGGAGGGGCAGAGACCCAGTACTTC. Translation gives CASRPGGGAETQYF. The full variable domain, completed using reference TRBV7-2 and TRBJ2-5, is GAGVSQSPSNKVTEKGKDVELRCDPISGHTALYWYRQSLGQGLEFLIYFQGNSAPDKSGLPSDRFSAERTGGSVSTLTIQRTQQEDSAVYLCASRPGGGAETQYFGPGTRLLVL.

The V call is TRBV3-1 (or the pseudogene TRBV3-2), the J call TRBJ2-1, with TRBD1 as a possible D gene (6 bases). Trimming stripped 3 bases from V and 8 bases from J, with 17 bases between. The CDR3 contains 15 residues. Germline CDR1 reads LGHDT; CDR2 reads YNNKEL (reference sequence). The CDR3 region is CASSQYRDRGDEQFF. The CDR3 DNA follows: TGTGCCAGCAGCCAGTACAGGGATAGAGGGGATGAGCAGTTCTTC.

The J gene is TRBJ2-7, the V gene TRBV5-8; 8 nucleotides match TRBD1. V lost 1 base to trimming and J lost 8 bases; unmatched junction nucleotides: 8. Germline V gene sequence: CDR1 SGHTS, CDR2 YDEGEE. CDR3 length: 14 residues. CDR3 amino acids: CASSLRQGRSKQYF. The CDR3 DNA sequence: TGTGCCAGCAGCTTGCGACAGGGGCGCAGCAAGCAGTACTTC.

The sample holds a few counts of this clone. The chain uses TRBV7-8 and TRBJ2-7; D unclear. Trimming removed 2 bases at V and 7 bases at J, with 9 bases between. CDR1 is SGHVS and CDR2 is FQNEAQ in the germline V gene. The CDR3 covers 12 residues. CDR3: CASSLPRQEQYF. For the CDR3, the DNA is TGTGCCAGCAGCTTACCCCGACAAGAGCAGTACTTC.

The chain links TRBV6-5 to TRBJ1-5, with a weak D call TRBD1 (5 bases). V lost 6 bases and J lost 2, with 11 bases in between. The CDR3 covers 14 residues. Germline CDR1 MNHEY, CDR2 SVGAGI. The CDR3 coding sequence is TGTGCCAGCAGAAGCGACAGACGCAATCAGCCCCAGCATTTT. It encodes CASRSDRRNQPQHF.

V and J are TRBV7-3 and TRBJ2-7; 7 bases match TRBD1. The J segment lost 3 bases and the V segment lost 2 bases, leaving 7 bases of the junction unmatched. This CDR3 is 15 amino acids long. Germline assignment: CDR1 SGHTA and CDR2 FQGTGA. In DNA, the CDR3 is TGTGCCAGCAGCTTATCGGGACAGAGGAACTACGAGCAGTACTTC. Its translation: CASSLSGQRNYEQYF.

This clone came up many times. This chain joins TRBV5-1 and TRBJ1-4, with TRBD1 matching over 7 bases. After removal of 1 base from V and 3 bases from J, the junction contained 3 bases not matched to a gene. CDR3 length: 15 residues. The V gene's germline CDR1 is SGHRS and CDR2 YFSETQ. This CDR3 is CASSLSGTANEKLFF. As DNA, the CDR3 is TGCGCCAGCAGCTTGAGTGGGACAGCTAATGAAAAACTGTTTTTT.

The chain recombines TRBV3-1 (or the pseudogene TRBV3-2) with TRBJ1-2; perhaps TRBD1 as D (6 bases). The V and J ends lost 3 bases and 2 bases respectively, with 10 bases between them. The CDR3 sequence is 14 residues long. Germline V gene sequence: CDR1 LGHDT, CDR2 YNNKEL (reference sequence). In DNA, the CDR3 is TGTGCCAGCAGCCAGCTACAGGGAAACTATGGCTACACCTTC. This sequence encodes CASSQLQGNYGYTF.